These 21 T cell receptor beta chains share one sample of origin, sequenced in a study of blood T cell repertoires in COVID-19. The protocol was immunoSEQ multiplex PCR, while the TCRdb copy is restricted to in-frame clones and leaves out a portion. The sample contains roughly 230,000 clones, roughly 87% of which appear only once. The specimen sequenced was peripheral blood. The receptors were sampled from a woman aged 40-49 years who had recovered from COVID-19.

This chain joins TRBV6-2 or TRBV6-3 and TRBJ1-1, with D perhaps matching TRBD1 (6 bases). This CDR3 spans 16 amino acids. Germline V gives CDR1 MNHEY, CDR2 SVGEGT. V gave up 0 bases and J gave up 1 base, with 12 bases separating them. The CDR3 is CASSYSPRTENTEAFF. The DNA of the CDR3 is TGTGCCAGCAGTTACTCTCCAAGGACAGAGAACACTGAAGCTTTCTTT.

The chain is built from TRBV5-1 and TRBJ1-1; TRBD1 matches 8 bases. This CDR3 comprises 16 residues. J gave up 6 bases and V 2 bases, and 12 bases lay outside the gene matches. The germline CDR1 and CDR2 sequences are SGHRS and YFSETQ. The CDR3 spells CASSLKGTGTIAEAFF. Written as DNA, the CDR3 is TGCGCCAGCAGCTTAAAAGGGACAGGAACGATTGCTGAAGCTTTCTTT.

The chain is built from TRBV2 and TRBJ1-2; weak D call: TRBD1 (5 bases). Trimming removed 5 bases from V and 6 bases from J, with 10 bases in between. Looked up from germline, CDR1 is SNHLY and CDR2 is FYNNEI. The CDR3 extends over 12 amino acids. In DNA, the CDR3 is TGTGCCAGCAGTCCCTTAGGGGATGGCTACACCTTC. It translates to CASSPLGDGYTF.

This sequence joins TRBV4-1 and TRBJ2-1, with TRBD2 matching over 10 bases. V shed 2 bases, J shed 4 bases, and the junction held 5 bases outside the gene matches. Germline V gene sequence: CDR1 MGHRA, CDR2 YSYEKL. This CDR3 contains 16 residues. CDR3 sequence (DNA): TGCGCCAGCAGCCAACCCAGCGGGGGGGCTTACAATGAGCAGTTCTTC. Protein sequence: CASSQPSGGAYNEQFF.

The chain has TRBV18 and TRBJ2-5; weak D call: TRBD2 (6 bases). The CDR3 is made up of 14 amino acids. Germline CDR1 and CDR2: KGHSH and LQKENI. Trimming took 1 base from V and 0 from J, leaving 6 bases between them. The CDR3 here is CASSPRDYQETQYF. The CDR3 DNA reads TGTGCCAGCTCACCACGGGACTACCAAGAGACCCAGTACTTC.

The chain couples TRBV7-9 to TRBJ2-3, with 8 nucleotides matching TRBD2. J lost 2 bases, V lost 2 bases, and 3 bases had no gene match. The CDR3 totals 15 residues. CDR1 is SEHNR and CDR2 is FQNEAQ in the germline V gene (reference sequence). The CDR3 DNA sequence: TGTGCCAGCAGCTTATTACTAGCGGCCACAGATACGCAGTATTTT. Its translation is CASSLLLAATDTQYF.

The chain combines TRBV2 with TRBJ2-5; D call uncertain. The CDR3 has 12 amino acids. Trimming stripped 5 bases from V and 5 bases from J, with 9 bases between. Germline-derived CDR1 and CDR2 are SNHLY and FYNNEI. The CDR3 DNA follows: TGTGCCAGCAGTCCCGGGTCTGAGACCCAGTACTTC. Its protein is CASSPGSETQYF.

This chain connects TRBV11-2 to TRBJ1-3; D not resolved. Trimming shortened V by 2 bases and J by 1 base, and 12 bases separated the two germline ends. This CDR3 has 16 residues. Germline-derived CDR1 and CDR2 are SGHAT and FQNNGV. The CDR3 here is CASSLILSGSGNTIYF. The CDR3 region has the DNA TGTGCCAGCAGCTTAATCTTATCGGGGTCTGGAAACACCATATATTTT.

The chain links TRBV19 to TRBJ1-6; TRBD1 matches 9 bases. Germline trimming cut 6 bases from V and 6 bases from J; bases unmatched to any gene: 6. The CDR3 has 15 residues. Germline V gene lookup returns CDR1 LNHDA and CDR2 SQIVND (reference sequence). As DNA, the CDR3 is TGTGCCAGTAGCGAAACAGGGGGCCTTAATTCACCCCTCCACTTT. It codes for CASSETGGLNSPLHF.

V gene TRBV9 combines with J gene TRBJ2-3, with 9 positions matching TRBD1. This CDR3 contains 13 residues. Per germline, CDR1 SGDLS and CDR2 YYNGEE. The ends lost 4 bases at V and 4 bases at J; junction bases unmatched: 1. The CDR3 DNA follows: TGTGCCAGCAGCAGACAGGGGGCAGATACGCAGTATTTT. Amino acids: CASSRQGADTQYF.

V usage is TRBV5-4 and J usage is TRBJ1-1; no definite D call. The CDR3 totals 14 residues. V lost 3 bases and J lost 1, with 10 bases in between. CDR1 SGHNT and CDR2 YYREEE come from the germline V gene (reference sequence). The CDR3 loop is CASSSLIANTEAFF. For the CDR3, the DNA is TGTGCCAGCAGCTCCCTGATAGCGAACACTGAAGCTTTCTTT. Full variable domain (missing parts from reference TRBV5-4 and TRBJ1-1): ETGVTQSPTHLIKTRGQQVTLRCSSQSGHNTVSWYQQALGQGPQFIFQYYREEENGRGNFPPRFSGLQFPNYSSELNVNALELDDSALYLCASSSLIANTEAFFGQGTRLTVV.

This chain uses TRBV7-7 with TRBJ2-1, with TRBD2 matching 7 bases. The CDR3 consists of 13 residues. The V gene end was trimmed by 5 bases and the J gene end by 9 bases; junction bases not matched to a gene: 7. The germline CDR1 and CDR2 sequences are SSHAT and FNYEAQ (reference sequence). This CDR3 reads CASSGLAAGEQFF. The CDR3 DNA sequence: TGTGCCAGCAGCGGGCTAGCGGCCGGTGAGCAGTTCTTC. The variable domain in full, with the rest retrieved from reference TRBV7-7 and TRBJ2-1, is GAGVSQSPRYKVTKRGQDVTLRCDPISSHATLYWYQQALGQGPEFLTYFNYEAQPDKSGLPSDRFSAERPEGSISTLTIQRTEQRDSAMYRCASSGLAAGEQFFGPGTRLTVL.

The rearrangement links TRBV3-1 (or the pseudogene TRBV3-2) to TRBJ2-7, with 8 bases aligning to TRBD1. This CDR3 has 14 amino acids. The germline gives CDR1 LGHDT, CDR2 YNNKEL (reference sequence). The J segment lost 0 bases and the V segment lost 4 bases, leaving 2 bases of the junction unmatched. CDR3 sequence (DNA): TGTGCCAGCAGCCCGGGACAGGACTCCTACGAGCAGTACTTC. Its protein product is CASSPGQDSYEQYF.

The chain couples TRBV2 to TRBJ1-1; no clear D gene. CDR1 is SNHLY and CDR2 is FYNNEI in the germline V gene. This CDR3 is built from 13 residues. The germline V and J ends were trimmed by 0 bases and 1 base, with 3 bases remaining between them. CDR3 bases: TGTGCCAGCAGTGAAGCGGCGAACACTGAAGCTTTCTTT. It codes for CASSEAANTEAFF.

The chain joins TRBV5-8 to TRBJ1-2, with a tentative D call TRBD1 (5 bases). This CDR3 has 13 amino acids. Deletions cut 5 bases from V and 2 bases from J, with 10 bases between. The germline V gene encodes CDR1 SGHTS and CDR2 YDEGEE. Here the CDR3 reads CASRGQSNYGYTF. The CDR3 bases are TGTGCCAGCAGAGGACAATCAAACTATGGCTACACCTTC.

The chain links TRBV6-5 to TRBJ2-7, with 7 bases identical to TRBD1. This CDR3 spans 12 amino acids. The germline CDR1 and CDR2 sequences are MNHEY and SVGAGI. The J segment lost 5 bases and the V segment lost 6 bases, leaving 4 bases of the junction unmatched. The CDR3 loop is CASRQGLNEQYF. DNA for the CDR3: TGTGCCAGCAGACAGGGGTTGAACGAGCAGTACTTC.

This rearrangement joins TRBV4-1 to TRBJ2-2; D is perhaps TRBD2 (6 bases). Germline V gene sequence: CDR1 MGHRA, CDR2 YSYEKL. Trimming took 8 bases from V and 8 from J, leaving 21 bases between them. The CDR3 loop spans 15 amino acids. The CDR3 reads CASAPAVGRLGELFF. In DNA, the CDR3 is TGCGCCAGCGCTCCTGCAGTGGGGAGGTTGGGGGAGCTGTTTTTT.

This chain joins TRBV11-2 and TRBJ2-2, with TRBD1 identical over 8 bases. From germline, CDR1 is SGHAT and CDR2 FQNNGV. The CDR3 is made up of 17 amino acids. V trimming: 3 bases; J trimming: 0 bases; junction bases outside the gene matches: 6. CDR3 region: CASSFNGQGANTGELFF. As DNA, the CDR3 is TGTGCCAGCAGCTTTAATGGACAGGGAGCGAACACCGGGGAGCTGTTTTTT.

In DNA form, the CDR3 reads TGTGCCAGCAGCCAACCCGCCGGCGGGATTAAAAGTGAGCAGTACGTC. This sequence encodes CASSQPAGGIKSEQYV. The rearrangement uses TRBV3-1 (or the pseudogene TRBV3-2) and TRBJ2-7; D is perhaps TRBD2 (6 bases). The CDR3 consists of 16 residues. The V gene's germline CDR1 is LGHDT and CDR2 YNNKEL (reference sequence). Trimming removed 2 bases from V and 7 bases from J, with 21 bases in between.

This chain joins TRBV18 and TRBJ2-7; 8 bases are shared with TRBD1. There are 14 residues in the CDR3. Trimming at V came to 4 bases and at J to 4 bases, leaving 6 bases not matched to a gene. Germline V gene sequence: CDR1 KGHSH, CDR2 LQKENI. The CDR3 spells CASSQGQGFYEQYF. CDR3 nucleotide sequence: TGTGCCAGCTCACAAGGACAGGGATTTTACGAGCAGTACTTC.

This clone was counted a single time. The rearrangement joins TRBV2 to TRBJ2-5, with TRBD2 as a possible D gene (7 bases). Per the germline V gene, CDR1 is SNHLY and CDR2 is FYNNEI. This CDR3 comprises 16 residues. Trimming removed 8 bases from V and 4 bases from J, with 23 bases in between. Here the CDR3 reads CASLLWGGATGETQYF. The CDR3, as DNA: TGTGCCAGCTTGCTCTGGGGGGGGGCGACGGGAGAGACCCAGTACTTC. The full variable domain, in which reference TRBV2 and TRBJ2-5 provide the parts outside the CDR3, is EPEVTQTPSHQVTQMGQEVILRCVPISNHLYFYWYRQILGQKVEFLVSFYNNEISEKSEIFDDQFSVERPDGSNFTLKIRSTKLEDSAMYFCASLLWGGATGETQYFGPGTRLLVL.